These T cell receptor beta chains were read from a single sample in a study of early T cells in non-severe SARS-CoV-2 infection. TCRdb re-derived calls from the 5' RACE reads in MiXCR, one entry per CDR3 protein. The sample shows more than 85,000 distinct CDR3 sequences, around 13% of them seen only once. Sequenced input: whole blood. These receptor sequences come from an adult who was a healthcare worker with PCR-confirmed SARS-CoV-2 infection or an uninfected control (not recorded which). Each CDR3 is given with its conserved first and last residue. The D gene is left open where the match is weak. The size field is filled for only some rows; it gives once, few, many or a size class.

clone size	V gene	J gene	D gene	CDR3 protein	CDR3 DNA
many	TRBV4-1	TRBJ2-7	NA	CASSQRGSEQYF	TGCGCCAGCAGCCAACGGGGGTCCGAGCAGTACTTC
many	TRBV20-1	TRBJ2-7	TRBD1	CSARDRAGGSYEQYF	TGCAGTGCTAGAGATCGGGCAGGGGGATCCTACGAGCAGTACTTC
many	TRBV10-1	TRBJ1-1	NA	CASSEYSSGTEAFF	TGCGCCAGCAGTGAGTACAGTTCGGGCACTGAAGCTTTCTTT
NA	TRBV28	TRBJ2-3	NA	CASSFRGIGTDTQYF	TGTGCCAGCAGTTTTAGGGGCATCGGCACAGATACGCAGTATTTT
many	TRBV9	TRBJ1-6	NA	CASSPDPSLPLHF	TGTGCCAGCAGCCCTGACCCCTCCCTACCCCTCCACTTT
few	TRBV5-5	TRBJ2-3	NA	CASSFGTNTDTQYF	TGTGCCAGCAGCTTCGGGACCAACACAGATACGCAGTATTTT
many	TRBV30	TRBJ2-1	NA	CAGERPAYNEQFF	TGTGCCGGGGAGCGGCCTGCCTACAATGAGCAGTTCTTC
NA	TRBV9	TRBJ2-1	NA	CASSVGTEQFF	TGTGCCAGCAGCGTAGGGACTGAGCAGTTCTTC
NA	TRBV12-3/TRBV12-4	TRBJ2-2	NA	CASSFGAGRYTGELFF	TGTGCCAGCAGTTTCGGGGCGGGAAGGTACACCGGGGAGCTGTTTTTT
NA	TRBV6-5	TRBJ1-1	NA	CASSPGQATAEAFF	TGTGCCAGCAGTCCGGGGCAGGCGACGGCTGAAGCTTTCTTT
NA	TRBV12-3/TRBV12-4	TRBJ2-5	TRBD2	CASGDEAGDGETQYF	TGTGCCAGCGGAGACGAGGCGGGAGACGGCGAGACCCAGTACTTC
NA	TRBV19	TRBJ2-1	NA	CASSIDEDLRNEQFF	TGTGCCAGTAGTATAGATGAGGATTTGAGGAATGAGCAGTTCTTC
many	TRBV19	TRBJ2-6	NA	CASSIGGTGANVLIF	TGTGCCAGTAGTATAGGAGGGACTGGGGCCAACGTCCTGATTTTC
NA	TRBV18	TRBJ2-5	TRBD2	CASSPLTSGRETQYF	TGTGCCAGCTCACCGCTGACTAGCGGGAGGGAGACCCAGTACTTC
few	TRBV18	TRBJ2-1	NA	CASSPEVVPSYNEQFF	TGTGCCAGCTCACCAGAGGTGGTGCCCTCCTACAATGAGCAGTTCTTC
few	TRBV6-2/TRBV6-3	TRBJ2-3	NA	CASSSGSQYTDTQYF	TGTGCCAGCAGTTCCGGGTCCCAATACACAGATACGCAGTATTTT
NA	TRBV28	TRBJ1-5	NA	CASSPRAGSVSNQPQHF	TGTGCCAGCAGTCCACGAGCCGGGAGCGTTAGCAATCAGCCCCAGCATTTT
many	TRBV25-1	TRBJ1-2	TRBD1	CASSGTGSNGYTF	TGTGCCAGCAGTGGGACAGGCTCTAATGGCTACACCTTC
few	TRBV5-1	TRBJ1-4	NA	CASRMEATNEKLFF	TGCGCCAGCAGAATGGAAGCAACTAATGAAAAACTGTTTTTT
NA	TRBV19	TRBJ2-6	NA	CASSIQGPTWGSGANVLTF	TGTGCCAGTAGTATTCAGGGGCCCACGTGGGGGTCTGGGGCCAACGTCCTGACTTTC
NA	TRBV7-9	TRBJ1-1	NA	CASSLDTVAFF	TGTGCCAGCAGCTTAGACACGGTAGCTTTCTTT
many	TRBV18	TRBJ1-1	TRBD1	CASSRQGEAFF	TGTGCCAGCTCACGACAGGGGGAAGCTTTCTTT
few	TRBV20-1	TRBJ2-7	TRBD2	CSARVLAGGDEQYF	TGCAGTGCTAGAGTACTAGCGGGAGGGGACGAGCAGTACTTC
many	TRBV28	TRBJ1-5	NA	CASSLLSGPYQPQHF	TGTGCCAGCAGTTTACTGTCCGGACCCTATCAGCCCCAGCATTTT
many	TRBV6-8	TRBJ2-7	NA	CASLLRDTAYEQYF	TGTGCCAGCTTACTCCGGGACACCGCCTACGAGCAGTACTTC
few	TRBV10-3	TRBJ2-3	TRBD1	CATWTGIGATDTQYF	TGTGCCACGTGGACAGGGATAGGAGCCACAGATACGCAGTATTTT
many	TRBV7-6	TRBJ2-5	NA	CASSFGQETQYF	TGTGCCAGCAGCTTTGGTCAAGAGACCCAGTACTTC
few	TRBV2	TRBJ2-2	NA	CAAKHFTGELFF	TGTGCCGCCAAGCACTTCACCGGGGAGCTGTTTTTT
NA	TRBV28	TRBJ1-1	NA	CASSLLRREAFF	TGTGCCAGCAGTCTGCTGAGGAGGGAAGCTTTCTTT
many	TRBV9	TRBJ2-4	NA	CASSVVGAKNIQYF	TGTGCCAGCAGCGTAGTGGGAGCCAAAAACATTCAGTACTTC
few	TRBV28	TRBJ2-7	TRBD2	CASSFNPSGTYEQYF	TGTGCCAGCAGTTTCAACCCTAGCGGGACATACGAGCAGTACTTC
few	TRBV6-6	TRBJ1-3	NA	CATLSLSGNTIYF	TGTGCCACCCTGTCCCTCTCTGGAAACACCATATATTTT
many	TRBV7-9	TRBJ2-5	NA	CASSLVSAGRETQYF	TGTGCCAGCAGCTTAGTATCGGCGGGTCGGGAGACCCAGTACTTC
many	TRBV28	TRBJ2-3	NA	CASSSPVGGGGPDTQYF	TGTGCCAGCAGCTCCCCGGTAGGAGGTGGAGGGCCAGATACGCAGTATTTT
many	TRBV7-8	TRBJ2-3	TRBD2	CASSPGTSPVLRTDTQYF	TGTGCCAGCAGCCCCGGGACTAGCCCGGTTTTGAGGACAGATACGCAGTATTTT
many	TRBV28	TRBJ2-7	NA	CASSYQGKGDFTYEQYF	TGTGCCAGCAGTTACCAAGGGAAGGGGGACTTCACCTACGAGCAGTACTTC
many	TRBV20-1	TRBJ2-1	NA	CSARDLGGHYNEQFF	TGCAGTGCTAGAGATCTCGGGGGACATTACAATGAGCAGTTCTTC
NA	TRBV4-1	TRBJ2-1	TRBD2	CASSQQGLFFGTSGRSNEQFF	TGCGCCAGCAGCCAGCAGGGGTTATTCTTTGGAACTAGCGGGAGATCGAATGAGCAGTTCTTC